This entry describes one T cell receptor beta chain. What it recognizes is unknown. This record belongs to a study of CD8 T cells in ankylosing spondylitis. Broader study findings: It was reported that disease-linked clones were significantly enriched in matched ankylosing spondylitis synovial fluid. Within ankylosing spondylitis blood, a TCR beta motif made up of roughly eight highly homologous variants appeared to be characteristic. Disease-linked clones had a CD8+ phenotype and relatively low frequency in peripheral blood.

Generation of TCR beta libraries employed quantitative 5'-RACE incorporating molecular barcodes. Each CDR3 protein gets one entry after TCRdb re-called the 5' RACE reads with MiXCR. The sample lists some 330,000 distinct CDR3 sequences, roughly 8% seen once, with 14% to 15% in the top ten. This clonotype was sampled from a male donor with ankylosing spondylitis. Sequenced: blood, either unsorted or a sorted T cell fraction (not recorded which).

CDR3: CASSLLPSGSYNEQFF. Here the CDR3 DNA reads TGTGCCAGCAGCTTACTTCCTAGCGGGAGCTACAATGAGCAGTTCTTC. The rearrangement joins TRBV7-3 to TRBJ2-1; 10 bases line up with TRBD2. The trim removed 2 bases at V and 3 bases at J, leaving 4 bases unmatched. The CDR3 has 16 residues. Germline-derived CDR1 and CDR2 are SGHTA and FQGTGA. The entire variable domain, with the rest obtained from reference TRBV7-3 and TRBJ2-1, is as follows: GAGVSQTPSNKVTEKGKYVELRCDPISGHTALYWYRQSLGQGPEFLIYFQGTGAADDSGLPNDRFFAVRPEGSVSTLKIQRTERGDSAVYLCASSLLPSGSYNEQFFGPGTRLTVL.